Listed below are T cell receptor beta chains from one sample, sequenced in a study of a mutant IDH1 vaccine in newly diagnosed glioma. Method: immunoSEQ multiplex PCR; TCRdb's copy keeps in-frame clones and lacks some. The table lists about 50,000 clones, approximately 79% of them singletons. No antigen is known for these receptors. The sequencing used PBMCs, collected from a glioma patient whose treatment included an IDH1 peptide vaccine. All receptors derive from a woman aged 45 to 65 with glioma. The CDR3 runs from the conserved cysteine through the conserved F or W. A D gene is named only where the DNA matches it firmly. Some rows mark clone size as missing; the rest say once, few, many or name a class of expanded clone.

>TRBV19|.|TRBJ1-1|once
TGTGCCAGTAGTATCTCCCGGAACACTGAAGCTTTCTTT
CASSISRNTEAFF
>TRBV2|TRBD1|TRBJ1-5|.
TGTGCCAGCAGTGGGGAGGGACAGGGAAGGCAGCCCCAGCATTTT
CASSGEGQGRQPQHF
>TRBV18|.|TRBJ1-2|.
TGTGCCAGCTCACCATTGGGACAATCTGGCTACACCTTC
CASSPLGQSGYTF
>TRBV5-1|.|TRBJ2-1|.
TGCGCCAGCAGCTTGGACAGGGGAGGGAATGAGCAGTTCTTC
CASSLDRGGNEQFF
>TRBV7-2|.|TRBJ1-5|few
TGTGCCAGCAGCTTAGGAGGGGGGAATCAGCCCCAGCATTTT
CASSLGGGNQPQHF
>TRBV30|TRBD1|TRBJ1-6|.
TGTGCCTGGAAACAGGGGTTGTATTCACCCCTCCACTTT
CAWKQGLYSPLHF
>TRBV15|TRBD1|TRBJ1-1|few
TGTGCCACCAGCAGAGAGACAGGGACTGGTGAAGCTTTCTTT
CATSRETGTGEAFF
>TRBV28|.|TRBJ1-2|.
TGTGCCAGCAGTTTAAGTGGAGGTGGCTTGGGCTACACCTTC
CASSLSGGGLGYTF
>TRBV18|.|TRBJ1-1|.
TGTGCCAGCTCAGCTGACAGGTTGGGACGCACGGAAGCTTTCTTT
CASSADRLGRTEAFF
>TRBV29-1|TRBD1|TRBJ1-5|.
TGCAGCGTTGCGACAGGGATTGGCAATCAGCCCCAGCATTTT
CSVATGIGNQPQHF
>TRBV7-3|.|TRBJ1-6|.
TGTGCCAGCAGCCGGGACCGCACTAATTCACCCCTCCACTTT
CASSRDRTNSPLHF
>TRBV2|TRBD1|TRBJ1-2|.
TGTGCCAGCAGCGAAGACAGGGAGTCCTATGGCTACACCTTC
CASSEDRESYGYTF
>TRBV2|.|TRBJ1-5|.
TGTGCCAGCAGCATAGGGGATGGCCCCAATCAGCCCCAGCATTTT
CASSIGDGPNQPQHF
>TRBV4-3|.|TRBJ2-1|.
TGCGCCAGCAGCCAAGGTTCCTTCACCAATGAGCAGTTCTTC
CASSQGSFTNEQFF
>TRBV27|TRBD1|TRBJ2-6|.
TGTGCCAGCAGGCCCGGGACAGGTTCCTCTGGGGCCAACGTCCTGACTTTC
CASRPGTGSSGANVLTF
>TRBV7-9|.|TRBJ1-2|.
TGTGCCAGCAGCTTAGCTGAGAGCGGCTACACCTTC
CASSLAESGYTF
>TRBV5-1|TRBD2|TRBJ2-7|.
TGCGCCAGCAGCTCAACTAGCGGGGGTGCCTACGAGCAGTACTTC
CASSSTSGGAYEQYF